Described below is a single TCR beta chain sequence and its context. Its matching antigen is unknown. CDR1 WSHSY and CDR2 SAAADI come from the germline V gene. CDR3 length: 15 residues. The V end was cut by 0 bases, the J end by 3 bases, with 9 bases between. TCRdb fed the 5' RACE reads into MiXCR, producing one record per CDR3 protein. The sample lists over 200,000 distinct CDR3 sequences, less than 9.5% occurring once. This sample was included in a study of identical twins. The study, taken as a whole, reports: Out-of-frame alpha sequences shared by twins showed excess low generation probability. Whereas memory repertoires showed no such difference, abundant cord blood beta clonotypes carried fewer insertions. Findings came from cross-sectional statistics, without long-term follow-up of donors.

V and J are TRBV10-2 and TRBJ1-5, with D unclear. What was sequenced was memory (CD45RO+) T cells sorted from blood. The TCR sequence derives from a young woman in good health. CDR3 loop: CASSESLSSNQPQHF. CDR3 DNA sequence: TGCGCCAGCAGTGAGTCGTTAAGCTCCAATCAGCCCCAGCATTTT.